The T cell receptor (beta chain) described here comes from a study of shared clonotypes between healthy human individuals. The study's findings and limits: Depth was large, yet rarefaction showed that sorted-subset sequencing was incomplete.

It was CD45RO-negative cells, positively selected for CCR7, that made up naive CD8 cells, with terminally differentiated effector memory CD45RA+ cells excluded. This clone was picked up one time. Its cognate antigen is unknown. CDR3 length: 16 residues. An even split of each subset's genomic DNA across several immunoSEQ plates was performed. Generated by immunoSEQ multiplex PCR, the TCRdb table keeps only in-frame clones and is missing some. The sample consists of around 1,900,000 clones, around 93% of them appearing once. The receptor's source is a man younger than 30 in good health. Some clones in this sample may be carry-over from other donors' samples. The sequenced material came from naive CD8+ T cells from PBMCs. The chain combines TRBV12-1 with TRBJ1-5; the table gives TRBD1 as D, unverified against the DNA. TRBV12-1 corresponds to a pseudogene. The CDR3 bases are TGTGCCAGCAGCCGCCGGACAGGTGCAAGCAATCAGCCCCAGCATTTT. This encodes CASSRRTGASNQPQHF.